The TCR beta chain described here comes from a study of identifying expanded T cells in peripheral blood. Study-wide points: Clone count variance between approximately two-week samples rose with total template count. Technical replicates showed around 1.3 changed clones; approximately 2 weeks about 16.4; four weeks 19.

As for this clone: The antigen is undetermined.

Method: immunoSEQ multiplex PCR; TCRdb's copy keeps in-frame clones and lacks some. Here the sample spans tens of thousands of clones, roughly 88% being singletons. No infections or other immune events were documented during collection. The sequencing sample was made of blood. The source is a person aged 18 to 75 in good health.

CDR3 loop: CAQKCPGGAGYGYTF. CDR3 nucleotide sequence: TGTGCCCAAAAATGCCCGGGGGGCGCCGGCTATGGCTACACCTTC. The chain couples TRBV21-1 to TRBJ1-2. TRBV21-1 is shown as a pseudogene. The CDR3 is 15 amino acids.